One and the same sample provided the 10 T cell receptor beta chains below, sequenced in a study of shared clonotypes between healthy human individuals. The protocol was immunoSEQ multiplex PCR, while the TCRdb copy is restricted to in-frame clones and leaves out a portion. The repertoire holds roughly 1,100,000 clones, with about 74% as singletons. The sample taken for sequencing was memory CD4+ T cells sorted from blood. Subset indicated: CD45RA-negative fraction. The receptors were gathered from a man between 18 and 35 years old in good health.

This clone was counted once. A read error is the likely source, as a far larger clone sits one nucleotide away. The chain is built from TRBV11-3 and TRBJ2-2; TRBD2 aligns across 9 bases. The V and J ends lost 3 bases and 5 bases, in that order; junction bases with no gene match: 4. There are 15 residues in the CDR3. In germline, CDR1 is SGHNT, CDR2 YENEEA. The CDR3 is CASSFGGGATGELFF. The CDR3 DNA is TGTGCCAGCAGCTTCGGCGGGGGGGCGACCGGGGAGCTGTTTTTT. Supplemented by reference TRBV11-3 and TRBJ2-2, the full variable domain reads EAGVVQSPRYKIIEKKQPVAFWCNPISGHNTLYWYLQNLGQGPELLIRYENEEAVDDSQLPKDRFSAERLKGVDSTLKIQPAELGDSAVYLCASSFGGGATGELFFGEGSRLTVL.

This chain joins TRBV7-2 and TRBJ1-5; tentative D call: TRBD1 (6 bases). Germline V gene sequence: CDR1 SGHTA, CDR2 FQGNSA. V was shortened by 6 bases and J by 2 bases, with 14 bases between the two germline ends. CDR3 length equals 15 residues. CDR3 loop: CASSLQGGGNQPQHF. In DNA form, the CDR3 reads TGTGCCAGCAGTTTACAGGGTGGGGGCAATCAGCCCCAGCATTTT. The whole variable domain, remainder taken from reference TRBV7-2 and TRBJ1-5, is GAGVSQSPSNKVTEKGKDVELRCDPISGHTALYWYRQSLGQGLEFLIYFQGNSAPDKSGLPSDRFSAERTGGSVSTLTIQRTQQEDSAVYLCASSLQGGGNQPQHFGDGTRLSIL.

This clone was seen a single time. The genes are TRBV6-1 and TRBJ1-1, with D tentatively TRBD1 (5 bases). Trimming took 6 bases from V and 8 from J, leaving 13 bases between them. Germline lookup yields CDR1 MNHNS and CDR2 SASEGT. The CDR3 totals 12 residues. The CDR3 region has the DNA TGTGCCAGCAGAAGCTGGGACGGAGAAGCTTTCTTT. Its protein product is CASRSWDGEAFF.

CDR3 DNA sequence: TGTGCCAGCAGCCAAGAAAGTCGACCCGGGCCAGATACGCAGTATTTT. Translating it yields CASSQESRPGPDTQYF. This chain links TRBV14 with TRBJ2-3; D gene unclear. This CDR3 contains 16 residues. The V gene lost 0 bases and the J gene lost 4 bases, with 14 bases spanning the gap. The germline gives CDR1 SGHDN, CDR2 FVKESK.

The table lists this clone with a few counts. The J gene is TRBJ2-6, the V gene TRBV9; D is unclear. The V gene's germline CDR1 is SGDLS and CDR2 YYNGEE. The CDR3 has 16 amino acids. Trimming shortened V by 0 bases and J by 4 bases, and 11 bases separated the two germline ends. The CDR3 here is CASSVAGWSGANVLTF. The CDR3 DNA follows: TGTGCCAGCAGCGTAGCCGGGTGGTCGGGGGCCAACGTCCTGACTTTC.

This chain connects TRBV6-6 to TRBJ2-7; 9 bases line up with TRBD1. This CDR3 has 14 amino acids. Germline loops: CDR1 MNHNY, CDR2 SVGAGI (reference sequence). With V trimmed by 6 bases and J by 3 bases, 6 bases remained unmatched. Written as DNA, the CDR3 is TGTGCCAGCAGCCCACAGGGGGCTAGCTACGAGCAGTACTTC. Protein sequence: CASSPQGASYEQYF.

V usage is TRBV29-1 and J usage is TRBJ2-2, with a tentative D call TRBD1 (5 bases). Per the germline V gene, CDR1 is SQVTM and CDR2 is ANQGSEA. The CDR3 contains 13 residues. The V gene lost 7 bases and the J gene lost 4 bases, with 13 bases spanning the gap. The CDR3: CSASREGTGELFF. In nucleotides, the CDR3 is TGCAGCGCGAGCAGGGAAGGCACCGGGGAGCTGTTTTTT.

The chain recombines TRBV7-9 with TRBJ2-3, with 12 positions matching TRBD1. The CDR3 consists of 16 residues. CDR1 and CDR2 (germline): SEHNR, FQNEAQ (reference sequence). The J segment lost 5 bases and the V segment lost 5 bases, leaving 8 bases of the junction unmatched. The CDR3 DNA reads TGTGCCAGCAGCCCCTGGGGACAGGGGGCCAGAGATACGCAGTATTTT. Encoded protein: CASSPWGQGARDTQYF.

The V and J genes are TRBV9 and TRBJ2-1; 8 bases are a match to TRBD2. Germline-derived CDR1 and CDR2 are SGDLS and YYNGEE. V dropped 3 bases and J dropped 11; count of bases not matched to a gene: 13. CDR3 length: 15 amino acids. The CDR3, as DNA: TGTGCCAGCAGCGCGGGACTAGTCTCAACAGCTCAGCAGTTCTTC. This translates into CASSAGLVSTAQQFF.

This chain links TRBV30 with TRBJ2-1; tentatively, D is TRBD2 (5 bases). The V gene's germline CDR1 is GTSNPN and CDR2 SVGIG (reference sequence). CDR3 length: 12 residues. The V gene lost 2 bases and the J gene lost 9 bases, with 11 bases spanning the gap. The CDR3 region is CAWSFTAGEQFF. CDR3 nucleotide sequence: TGTGCCTGGAGTTTTACCGCGGGTGAGCAGTTCTTC. The whole variable domain, remainder taken from reference TRBV30 and TRBJ2-1, is SQTIHQWPATLVQPVGSPLSLECTVEGTSNPNLYWYRQAAGRGLQLLFYSVGIGQISSEVPQNLSASRPQDRQFILSSKKLLLSDSGFYLCAWSFTAGEQFFGPGTRLTVL.